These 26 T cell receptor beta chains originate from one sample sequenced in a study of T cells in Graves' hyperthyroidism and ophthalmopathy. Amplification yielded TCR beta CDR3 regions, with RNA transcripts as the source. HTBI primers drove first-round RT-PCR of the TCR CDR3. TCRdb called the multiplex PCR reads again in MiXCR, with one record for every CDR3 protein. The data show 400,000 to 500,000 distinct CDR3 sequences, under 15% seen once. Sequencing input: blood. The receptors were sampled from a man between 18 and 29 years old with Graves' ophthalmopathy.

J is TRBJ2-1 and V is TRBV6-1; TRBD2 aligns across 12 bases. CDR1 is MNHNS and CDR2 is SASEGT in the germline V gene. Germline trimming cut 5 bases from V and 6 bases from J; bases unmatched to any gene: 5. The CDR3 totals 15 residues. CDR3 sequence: CASSQLAGGFNEQFF. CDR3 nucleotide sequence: TGTGCCAGCAGTCAACTAGCGGGGGGATTCAATGAGCAGTTCTTC.

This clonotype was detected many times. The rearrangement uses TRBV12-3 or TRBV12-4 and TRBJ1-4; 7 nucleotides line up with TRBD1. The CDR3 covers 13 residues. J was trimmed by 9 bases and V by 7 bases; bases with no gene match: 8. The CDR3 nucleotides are TGTGCCAGCACCAACCCGGGACAGCAAAAACTGTTTTTT. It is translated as CASTNPGQQKLFF.

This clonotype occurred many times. The CDR3, as DNA: TGTGCCATTCCGGGACAGCCTAGAGAAGATACGCAGTATTTT. Translated: CAIPGQPREDTQYF. V usage is TRBV7-9 and J usage is TRBJ2-3; TRBD1 matches at 7 bases. From germline, CDR1 is SEHNR and CDR2 FQNEAQ (reference sequence). The trim removed 10 bases at V and 5 bases at J, leaving 12 bases unmatched. This CDR3 spans 14 amino acids.

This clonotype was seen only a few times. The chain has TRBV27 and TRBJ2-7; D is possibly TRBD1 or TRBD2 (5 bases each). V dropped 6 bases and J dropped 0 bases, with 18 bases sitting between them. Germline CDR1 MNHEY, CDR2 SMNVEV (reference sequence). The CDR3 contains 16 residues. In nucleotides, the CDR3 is TGTGCCAGCAGAGTATCCCTTGCAGGGAGCTCCTACGAGCAGTACTTC. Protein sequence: CASRVSLAGSSYEQYF.

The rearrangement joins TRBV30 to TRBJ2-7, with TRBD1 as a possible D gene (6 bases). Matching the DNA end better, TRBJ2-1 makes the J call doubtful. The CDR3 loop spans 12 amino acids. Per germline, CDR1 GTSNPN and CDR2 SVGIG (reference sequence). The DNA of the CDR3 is TGTGCCTGTCAACAGGGATCCTACGAGCAGTTCTTC. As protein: CACQQGSYEQFF.

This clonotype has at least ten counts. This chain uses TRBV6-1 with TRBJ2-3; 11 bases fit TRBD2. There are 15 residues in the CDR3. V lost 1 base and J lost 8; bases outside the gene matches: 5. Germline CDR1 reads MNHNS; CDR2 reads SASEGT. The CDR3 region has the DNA TGTGCCAGCAGTGAAGAGGGACTAGCGGTAGTTACGCAGTATTTT. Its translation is CASSEEGLAVVTQYF.

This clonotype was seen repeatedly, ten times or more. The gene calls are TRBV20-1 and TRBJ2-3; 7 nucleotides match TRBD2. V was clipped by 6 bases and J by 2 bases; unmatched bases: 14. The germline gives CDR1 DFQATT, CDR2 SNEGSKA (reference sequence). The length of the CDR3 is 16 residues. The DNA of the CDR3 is TGCAGTGCGGGACCCGGGGGGTTCGGGTCCACAGATACGCAGTATTTT. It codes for CSAGPGGFGSTDTQYF.

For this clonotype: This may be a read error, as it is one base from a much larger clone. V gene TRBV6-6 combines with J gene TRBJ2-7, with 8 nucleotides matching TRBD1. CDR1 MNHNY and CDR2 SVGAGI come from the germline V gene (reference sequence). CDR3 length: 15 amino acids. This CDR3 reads CVSSYSSTGAYEQYF. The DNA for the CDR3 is TGTGTCAGCAGTTACTCGTCGACAGGGGCCTACGAGCAGTACTTC.

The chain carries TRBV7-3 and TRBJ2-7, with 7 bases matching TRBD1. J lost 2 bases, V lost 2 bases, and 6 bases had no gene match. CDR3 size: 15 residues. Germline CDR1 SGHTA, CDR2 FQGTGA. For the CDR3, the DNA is TGTGCCAGCAGCTTATGGCCAGGGGGTACCTACGAGCAGTACTTC. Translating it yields CASSLWPGGTYEQYF.

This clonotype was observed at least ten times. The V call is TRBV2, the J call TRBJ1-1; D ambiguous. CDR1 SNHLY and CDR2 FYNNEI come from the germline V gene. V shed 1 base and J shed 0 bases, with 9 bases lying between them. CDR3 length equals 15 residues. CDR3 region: CASSEDRLMNTEAFF. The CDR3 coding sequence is TGTGCCAGCAGTGAAGATCGTCTGATGAACACTGAAGCTTTCTTT.

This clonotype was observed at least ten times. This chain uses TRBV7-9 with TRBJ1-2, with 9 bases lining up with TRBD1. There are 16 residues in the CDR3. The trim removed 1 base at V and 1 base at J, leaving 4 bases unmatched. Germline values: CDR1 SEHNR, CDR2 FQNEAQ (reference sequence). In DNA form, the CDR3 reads TGTGCCAGCAGCTTAGTCGGGACAGGGTATAACTATGGCTACACCTTC. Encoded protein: CASSLVGTGYNYGYTF.

CDR3 DNA: TGTGCCAGCAGTGAATTTGGGACAGGGCAGGAGAAACTGTTTTTT. Translation gives CASSEFGTGQEKLFF. The J gene is TRBJ1-4, the V gene TRBV2, with 9 nucleotides matching TRBD1. CDR1 and CDR2 from the germline V gene are SNHLY and FYNNEI. This CDR3 is 15 amino acids long. Trimming removed 2 bases from V and 11 bases from J; junction bases left unmatched: 9.

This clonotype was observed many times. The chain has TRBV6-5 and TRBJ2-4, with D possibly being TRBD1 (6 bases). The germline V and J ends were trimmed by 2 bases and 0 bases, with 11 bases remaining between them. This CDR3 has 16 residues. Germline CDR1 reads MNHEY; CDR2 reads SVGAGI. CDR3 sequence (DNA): TGTGCCAGCAGTTACCTTACAGGGCCAGCCAAAAACATTCAGTACTTC. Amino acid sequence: CASSYLTGPAKNIQYF.

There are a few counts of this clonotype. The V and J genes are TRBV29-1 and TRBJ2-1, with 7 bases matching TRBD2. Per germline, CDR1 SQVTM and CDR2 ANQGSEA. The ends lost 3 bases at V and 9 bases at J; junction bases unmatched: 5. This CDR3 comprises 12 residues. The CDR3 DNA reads TGCAGCGTTGATGTCGCGGGGGTTGAGCAGTTCTTC. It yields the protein CSVDVAGVEQFF.

The CDR3 nucleotides are TGTGCCAGCAGTCCAACCTTGAGAGGTCTAGATACGCAGTATTTT. Residues: CASSPTLRGLDTQYF. The J gene is TRBJ2-3, the V gene TRBV28; D gene ambiguous. V was cut by 5 bases and J by 5 bases, with 17 bases left in between. The CDR3 has 15 residues. The germline V gene has CDR1 MDHEN and CDR2 SYDVKM.

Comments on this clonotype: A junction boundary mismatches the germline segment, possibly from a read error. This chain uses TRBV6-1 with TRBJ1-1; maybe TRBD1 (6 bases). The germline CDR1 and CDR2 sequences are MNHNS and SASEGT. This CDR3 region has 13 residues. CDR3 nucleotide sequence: TGTGCCAGCAATACACAGGGATTGGGTGAAACTTTCTTT. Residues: CASNTQGLGETFF.

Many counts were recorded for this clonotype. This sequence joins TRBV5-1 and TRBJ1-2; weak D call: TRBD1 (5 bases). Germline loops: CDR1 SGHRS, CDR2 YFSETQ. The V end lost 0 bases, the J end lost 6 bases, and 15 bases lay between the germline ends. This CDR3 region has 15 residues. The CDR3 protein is CASSLGAGSVDGYTF. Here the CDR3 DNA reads TGCGCCAGCAGCTTGGGGGCAGGGTCGGTGGATGGCTACACCTTC.

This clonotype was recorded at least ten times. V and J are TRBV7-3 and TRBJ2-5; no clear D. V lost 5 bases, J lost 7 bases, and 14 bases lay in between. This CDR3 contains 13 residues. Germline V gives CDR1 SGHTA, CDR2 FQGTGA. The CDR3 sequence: CASSLTNSGTQYF. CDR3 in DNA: TGTGCCAGCAGCCTGACAAACTCGGGGACCCAGTACTTC.

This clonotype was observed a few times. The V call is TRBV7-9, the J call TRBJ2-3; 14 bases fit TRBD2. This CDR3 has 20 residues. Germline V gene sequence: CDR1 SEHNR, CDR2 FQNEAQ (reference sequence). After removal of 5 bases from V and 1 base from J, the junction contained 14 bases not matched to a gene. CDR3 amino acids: CASSQGGFPGLAGGTDTQYF. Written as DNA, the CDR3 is TGTGCCAGCAGCCAAGGAGGTTTCCCGGGACTAGCGGGAGGCACAGATACGCAGTATTTT.

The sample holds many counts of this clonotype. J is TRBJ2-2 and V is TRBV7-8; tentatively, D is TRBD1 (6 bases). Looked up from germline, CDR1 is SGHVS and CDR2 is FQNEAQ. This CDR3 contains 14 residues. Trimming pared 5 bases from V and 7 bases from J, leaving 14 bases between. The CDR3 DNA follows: TGTGCCAGCAGCGCGATGGGGGCGGGCGGGGAGCTGTTTTTT. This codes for CASSAMGAGGELFF.

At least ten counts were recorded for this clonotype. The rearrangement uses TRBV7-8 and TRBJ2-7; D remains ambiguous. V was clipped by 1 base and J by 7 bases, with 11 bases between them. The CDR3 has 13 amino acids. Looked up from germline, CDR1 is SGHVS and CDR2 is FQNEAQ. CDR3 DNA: TGTGCCAGCAGCTTAGACAACTACCGAGAGCAGTACTTC. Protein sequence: CASSLDNYREQYF.

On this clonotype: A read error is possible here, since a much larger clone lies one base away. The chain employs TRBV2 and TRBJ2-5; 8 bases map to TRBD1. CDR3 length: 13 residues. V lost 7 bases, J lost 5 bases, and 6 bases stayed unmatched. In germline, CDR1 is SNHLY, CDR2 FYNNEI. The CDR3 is CASNRGLGETQYF. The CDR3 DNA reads TGTGCCAGCAACAGGGGGTTAGGGGAGACCCAGTACTTC.

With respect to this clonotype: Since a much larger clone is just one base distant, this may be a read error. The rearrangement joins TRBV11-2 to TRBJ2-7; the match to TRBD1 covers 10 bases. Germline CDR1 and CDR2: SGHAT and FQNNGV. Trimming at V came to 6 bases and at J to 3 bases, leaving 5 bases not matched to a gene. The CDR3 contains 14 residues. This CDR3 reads CASSEGTGVYEQYF. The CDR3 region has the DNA TGTGCCAGCAGTGAAGGGACAGGGGTCTACGAGCAGTACTTC.

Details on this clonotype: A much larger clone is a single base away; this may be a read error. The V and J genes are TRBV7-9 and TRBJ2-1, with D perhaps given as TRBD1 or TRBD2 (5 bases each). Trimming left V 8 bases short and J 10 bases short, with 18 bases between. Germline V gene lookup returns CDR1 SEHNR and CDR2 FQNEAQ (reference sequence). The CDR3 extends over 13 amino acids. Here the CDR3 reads CASEGPSYYEQFF. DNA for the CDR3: TGTGCCAGCGAGGGGCCCAGCTACTACGAGCAGTTCTTC.

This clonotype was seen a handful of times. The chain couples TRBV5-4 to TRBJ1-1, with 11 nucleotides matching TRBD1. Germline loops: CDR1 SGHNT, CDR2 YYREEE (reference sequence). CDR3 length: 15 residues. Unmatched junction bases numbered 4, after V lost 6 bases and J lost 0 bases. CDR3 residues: CASIPGQGVNTEAFF. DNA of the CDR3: TGTGCCAGCATTCCGGGACAGGGGGTGAACACTGAAGCTTTCTTT.

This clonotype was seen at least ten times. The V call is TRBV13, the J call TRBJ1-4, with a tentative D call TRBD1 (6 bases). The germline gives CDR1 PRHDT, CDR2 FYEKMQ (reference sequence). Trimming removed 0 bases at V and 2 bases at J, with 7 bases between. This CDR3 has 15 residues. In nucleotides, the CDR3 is TGTGCCAGCAGCTTAGGCAGGGGTACTAATGAAAAACTGTTTTTT. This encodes CASSLGRGTNEKLFF.